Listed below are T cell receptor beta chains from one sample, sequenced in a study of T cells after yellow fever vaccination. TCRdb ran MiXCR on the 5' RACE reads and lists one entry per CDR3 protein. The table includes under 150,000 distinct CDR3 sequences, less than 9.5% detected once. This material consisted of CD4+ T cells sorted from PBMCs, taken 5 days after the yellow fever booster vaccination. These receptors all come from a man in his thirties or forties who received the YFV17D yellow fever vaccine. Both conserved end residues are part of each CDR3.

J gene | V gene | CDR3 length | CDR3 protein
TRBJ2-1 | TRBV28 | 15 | CASSLNAQGGDEQFF
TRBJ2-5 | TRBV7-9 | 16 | CASSLGTGGLQETQYF
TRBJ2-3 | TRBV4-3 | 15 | CASSQRGGWTDTQYF
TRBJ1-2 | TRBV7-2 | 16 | CASSLAGGGGGYGYTF
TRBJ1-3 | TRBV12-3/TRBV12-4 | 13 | CASRSPGGNTIYF
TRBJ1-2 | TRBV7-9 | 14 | CASSLIVSHYGYTF
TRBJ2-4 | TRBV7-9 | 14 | CASCPHIAKNIQYF
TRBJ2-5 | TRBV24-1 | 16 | CATSGQGLAGVETQYF
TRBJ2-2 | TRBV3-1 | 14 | CASSLRGTFGELFF
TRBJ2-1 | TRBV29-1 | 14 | CSVGGGRSYNEQFF
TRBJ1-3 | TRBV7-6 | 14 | CASSAGTTGNTIYF
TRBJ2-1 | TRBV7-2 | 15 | CASSLSTIAYNEQFF
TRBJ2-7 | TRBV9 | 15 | CASSVGPVLSYEQYF
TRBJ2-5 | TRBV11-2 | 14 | CASSPRSGRETQYF
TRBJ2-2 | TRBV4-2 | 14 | CASSVQGYGGELFF
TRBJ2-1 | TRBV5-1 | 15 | CASSFSGGIYNEQFF
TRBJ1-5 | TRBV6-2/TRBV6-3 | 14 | CASSQQGPPGPQHF
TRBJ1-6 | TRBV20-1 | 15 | CSAFWTDGYNSPLHF
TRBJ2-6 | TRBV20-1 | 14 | CSAMTGTGANVLTF
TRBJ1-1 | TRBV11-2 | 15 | CASRKPGQLNTEAFF
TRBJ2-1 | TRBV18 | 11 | CASSPDFLQFF
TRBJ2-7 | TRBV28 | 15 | CASSLGGGIAYEQYF
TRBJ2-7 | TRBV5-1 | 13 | CASSPGLAPEQYF
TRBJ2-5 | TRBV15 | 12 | CATSRLLETQYF
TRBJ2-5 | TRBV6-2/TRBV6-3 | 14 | CASSYGGKVETQYF
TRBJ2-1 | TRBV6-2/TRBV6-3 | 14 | CASSLLASVNEQFF
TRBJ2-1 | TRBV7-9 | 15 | CASRQTSGGYNEQFF
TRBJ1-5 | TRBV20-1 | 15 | CSASALRDRGQPQHF
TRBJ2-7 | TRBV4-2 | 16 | CASSQDGPSGTYEQYF
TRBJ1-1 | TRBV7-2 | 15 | CASSLATSWNTEAFF
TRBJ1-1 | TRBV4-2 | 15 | CASSRSDRGNTEAFF
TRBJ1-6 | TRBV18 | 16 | CASSLFEDSKNSPLHF
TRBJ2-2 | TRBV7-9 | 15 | CASSLAFPDTGELFF
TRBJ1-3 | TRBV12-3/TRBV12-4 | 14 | CASSLHDTRSTIYF
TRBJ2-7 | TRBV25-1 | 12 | CASSERGDGQYF
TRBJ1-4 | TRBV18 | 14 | CASSLDGNMKKLFF
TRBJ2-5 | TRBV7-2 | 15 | CASSLVAGGTETQYF
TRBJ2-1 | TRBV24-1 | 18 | CATSEPTGLADPYNEQFF
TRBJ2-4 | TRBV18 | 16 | CASSQTTVLAKNIQYF
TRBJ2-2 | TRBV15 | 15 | CATSRAGANTGELFF